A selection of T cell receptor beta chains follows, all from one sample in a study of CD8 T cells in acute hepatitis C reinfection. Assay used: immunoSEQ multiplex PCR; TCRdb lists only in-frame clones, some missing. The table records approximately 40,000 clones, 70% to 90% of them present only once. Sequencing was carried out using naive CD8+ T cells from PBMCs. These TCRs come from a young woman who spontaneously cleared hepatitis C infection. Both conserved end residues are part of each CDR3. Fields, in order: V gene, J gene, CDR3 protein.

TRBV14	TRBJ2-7	CASRTAYEQYF
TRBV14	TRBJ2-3	CASSPLAGGSTDTQYF
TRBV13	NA	CASSPPGMGGSCEQYF
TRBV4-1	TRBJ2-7	CASSQDRGFSYEQYF
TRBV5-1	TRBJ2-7	CASSFRGGPYEQYF
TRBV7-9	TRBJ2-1	CASSGQKVGYNEQFF
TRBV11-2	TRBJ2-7	CASSSRQGAIPGEQYF
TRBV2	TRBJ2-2	CASSEYGHPNTGELFF
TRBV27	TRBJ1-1	CASSLGPQGATEAFF
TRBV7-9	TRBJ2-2	CASTPIGGTGELFF
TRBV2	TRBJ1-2	CASSESGTDPIGYTF
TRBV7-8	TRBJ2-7	CASSLRRQYEQYF
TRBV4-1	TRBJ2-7	CASSQDGVGSGEQYF
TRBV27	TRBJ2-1	CASSPPSTYNEQFF
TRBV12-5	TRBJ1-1	CASGRDTGLNTEAFF
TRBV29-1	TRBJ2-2	CSVEVDSITGELFF
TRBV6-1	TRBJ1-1	CASSDWGFEAFF
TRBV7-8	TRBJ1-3	CASSLKVAGNSGNTIYF
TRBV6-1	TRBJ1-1	CASSEGQGAPNEAFF
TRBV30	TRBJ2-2	CAGSGGELFF
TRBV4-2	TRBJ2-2	CASSRGLAGGRLLSGELFF
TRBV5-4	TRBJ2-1	CASSPGQGGYEQFF
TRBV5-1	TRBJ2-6	CASSDGGFGRGANVLTF
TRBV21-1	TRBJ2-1	CASSPRLADENNEQFF
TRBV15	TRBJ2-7	CATSKQGAREQYF
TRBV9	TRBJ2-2	CASSVGGQGNTGELFF
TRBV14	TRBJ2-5	CASSHLAGLQETQYF
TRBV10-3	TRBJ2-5	CAISGAVAGVSETQYF
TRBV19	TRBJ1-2	CASSTRLGGVSYGYTF
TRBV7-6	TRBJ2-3	CASSRLAGGADTQYF
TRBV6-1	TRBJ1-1	CASSEPGPNTEAFF
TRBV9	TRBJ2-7	CASSGPRHEQYF
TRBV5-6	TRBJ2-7	CASSLQRGLAYEQYF
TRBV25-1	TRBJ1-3	CASSQEGNTIYF
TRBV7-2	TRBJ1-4	CASSLLSPEEGLFF
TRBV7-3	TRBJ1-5	CASSLNTEQPQHF
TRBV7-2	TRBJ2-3	CASSFLLAGRNTQYF
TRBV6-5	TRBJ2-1	CASSYSGGPLGEQFF
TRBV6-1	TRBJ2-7	CATREDSHEQYF
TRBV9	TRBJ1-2	CASSAQPTIDRNGYTF
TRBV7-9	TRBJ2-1	CASSLVSSGIYNEQFF
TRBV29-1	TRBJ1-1	CSVDWEPTEAFF
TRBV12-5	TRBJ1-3	CASAPAIHSGNTIYF
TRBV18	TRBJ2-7	CASSPPNVGIIKYEQYF
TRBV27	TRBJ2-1	CASSLRDGSYNEQFF
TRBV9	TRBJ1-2	CASSVEGTGSRYGYTF
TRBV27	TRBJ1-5	CASSSPGFGRHNQPQHF
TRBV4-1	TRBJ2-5	CASSQDRLFPQETQYF